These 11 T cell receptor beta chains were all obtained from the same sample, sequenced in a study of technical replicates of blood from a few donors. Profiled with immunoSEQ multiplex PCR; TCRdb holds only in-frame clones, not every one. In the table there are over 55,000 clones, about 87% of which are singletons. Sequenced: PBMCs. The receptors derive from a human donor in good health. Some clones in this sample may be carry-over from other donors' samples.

The CDR3 DNA follows: TGTGCCAGCAGCCCACCGGGAGTAGCCCCCTATAATTCACCCCTCCACTTT. It yields the protein CASSPPGVAPYNSPLHF. J is TRBJ1-6 and V is TRBV7-9; D gene ambiguous. Germline lookup yields CDR1 SEHNR and CDR2 FQNEAQ (reference sequence). The CDR3 extends over 17 amino acids. Trimming took off 5 bases at V and 2 bases at J, with 16 bases between the two ends.

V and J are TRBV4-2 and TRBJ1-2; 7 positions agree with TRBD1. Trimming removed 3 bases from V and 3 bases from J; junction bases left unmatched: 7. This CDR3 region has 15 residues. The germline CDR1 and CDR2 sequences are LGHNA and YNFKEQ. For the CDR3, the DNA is TGTGCCAGCAGCCAGTCACCGGGACAGTACTATGGCTACACCTTC. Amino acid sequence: CASSQSPGQYYGYTF.

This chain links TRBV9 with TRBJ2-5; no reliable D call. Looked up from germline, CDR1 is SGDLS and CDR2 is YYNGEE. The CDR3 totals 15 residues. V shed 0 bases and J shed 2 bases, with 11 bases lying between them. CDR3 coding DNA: TGTGCCAGCAGCGTAGGAGACAAGAAACAAGAGACCCAGTACTTC. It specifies CASSVGDKKQETQYF.

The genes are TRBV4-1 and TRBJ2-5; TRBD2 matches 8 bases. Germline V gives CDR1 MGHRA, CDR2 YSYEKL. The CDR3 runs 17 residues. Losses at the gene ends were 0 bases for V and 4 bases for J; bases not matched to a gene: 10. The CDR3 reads CASSQEGPGLGAETQYF. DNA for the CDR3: TGCGCCAGCAGCCAAGAGGGCCCGGGACTAGGGGCAGAGACCCAGTACTTC.

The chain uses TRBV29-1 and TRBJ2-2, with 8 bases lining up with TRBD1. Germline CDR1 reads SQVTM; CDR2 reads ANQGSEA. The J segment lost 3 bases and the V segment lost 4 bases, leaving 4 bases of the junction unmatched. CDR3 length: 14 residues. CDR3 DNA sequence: TGCAGCGTTGGGACAGGGTGGGACACCGGGGAGCTGTTTTTT. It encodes CSVGTGWDTGELFF.

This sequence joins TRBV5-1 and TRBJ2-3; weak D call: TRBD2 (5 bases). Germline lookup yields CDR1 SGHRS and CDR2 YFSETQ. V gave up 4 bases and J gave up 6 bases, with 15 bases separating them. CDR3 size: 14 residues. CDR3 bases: TGCGCCAGCAGCAAAGGAAGGGAGCAGGATACGCAGTATTTT. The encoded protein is CASSKGREQDTQYF.

The CDR3 here is CASGLNQPQHF. CDR3 coding DNA: TGTGCTAGTGGTCTCAATCAGCCCCAGCATTTT. The J gene is TRBJ1-5, the V gene TRBV12-5; D is undetermined. CDR1 is LGHNT and CDR2 is FRNRAP in the germline V gene. The CDR3 is made up of 11 amino acids. Trimming stripped 5 bases from V and 3 bases from J, with 2 bases between.

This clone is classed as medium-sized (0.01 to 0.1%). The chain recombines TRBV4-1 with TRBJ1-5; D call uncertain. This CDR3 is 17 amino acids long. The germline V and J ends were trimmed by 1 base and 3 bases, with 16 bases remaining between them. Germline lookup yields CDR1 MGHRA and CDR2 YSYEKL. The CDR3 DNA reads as TGCGCCAGCAGCCAAGGGGTTCGGATCGGGGACAATCAGCCCCAGCATTTT. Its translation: CASSQGVRIGDNQPQHF.

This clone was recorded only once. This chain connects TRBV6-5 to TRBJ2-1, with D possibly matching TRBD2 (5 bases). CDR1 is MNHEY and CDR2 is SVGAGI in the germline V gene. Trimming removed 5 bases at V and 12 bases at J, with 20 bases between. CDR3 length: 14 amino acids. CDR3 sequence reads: CASSPGVASSGQFF. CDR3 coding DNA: TGTGCCAGCAGTCCTGGCGTAGCGAGCTCAGGGCAGTTCTTC.

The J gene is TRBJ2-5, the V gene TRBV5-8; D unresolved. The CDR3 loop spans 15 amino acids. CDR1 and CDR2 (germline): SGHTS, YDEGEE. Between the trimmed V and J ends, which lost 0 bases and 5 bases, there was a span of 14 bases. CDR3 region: CASSLGTVPGETQYF. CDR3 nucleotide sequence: TGTGCCAGCAGCTTGGGAACAGTTCCCGGCGAGACCCAGTACTTC.

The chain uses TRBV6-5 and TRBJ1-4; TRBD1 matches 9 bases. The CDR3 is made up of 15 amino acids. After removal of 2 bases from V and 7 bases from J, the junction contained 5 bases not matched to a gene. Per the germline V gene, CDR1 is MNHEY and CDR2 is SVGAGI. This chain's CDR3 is CASSYGDRAGEKLFF. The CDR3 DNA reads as TGTGCCAGCAGTTACGGGGACAGGGCGGGTGAAAAACTGTTTTTT.